Below, 14 T cell receptor beta chains from the same sample are listed, as sequenced in a study of regulatory T cells in long-lasting Graves disease. The authors built TCR beta libraries using iRepertoire HTBI primers and Arm-PCR of CDR3 regions. One entry per CDR3 protein, called by TCRdb with MiXCR from the multiplex PCR reads. The sample holds approximately 300,000 distinct CDR3 sequences, about 18% seen once. Time point denoted: newly diagnosed GD, antithyroid drugs for less than 3 months. Extracted RNA from PBMCs served as the source of the TCR library. The sequencing here drew on peripheral blood mononuclear cells (PBMCs), taken at new diagnosis, from a patient treated with antithyroid drugs. The receptors here all came from a female donor with Graves disease.

This clonotype has at least ten counts. The rearrangement uses TRBV6-5 and TRBJ2-7, with 9 nucleotides matching TRBD2. The germline V gene has CDR1 MNHEY and CDR2 SVGAGI. The CDR3 consists of 15 residues. V trimming: 2 bases; J trimming: 3 bases; junction bases outside the gene matches: 5. The CDR3: CASSYELAGYYEQYF. The CDR3 nucleotides read TGTGCCAGCAGTTACGAGCTAGCGGGATACTACGAGCAGTACTTC.

V is TRBV12-3 or TRBV12-4 and J is TRBJ2-1; D might be TRBD1 (5 bases). The CDR3 runs to 13 residues. Trimming removed 3 bases from V and 8 bases from J, with 11 bases in between. This CDR3 is CASSFARVDEQFF. CDR3 DNA sequence: TGTGCCAGCAGTTTTGCCAGGGTCGATGAGCAGTTCTTC.

The V gene is TRBV29-1, the J gene TRBJ2-1, with 8 nucleotides matching TRBD2. The ends lost 6 bases at V and 7 bases at J; junction bases unmatched: 11. The CDR3 spans 14 residues. Germline V lookup: CDR1 SQVTM, CDR2 ANQGSEA. CDR3 region: CSVAVAGLGNEQFF. Here the CDR3 DNA reads TGCAGCGTAGCCGTAGCGGGACTGGGGAATGAGCAGTTCTTC.

The sample holds a few counts of this clonotype. The chain recombines TRBV20-1 with TRBJ2-1; no clear D gene. The CDR3 spans 16 residues. V lost 5 bases and J lost 6, with 23 bases in between. In germline, CDR1 is DFQATT, CDR2 SNEGSKA (reference sequence). CDR3: CSAPINPGSAANEQFF. The CDR3 DNA reads TGCAGTGCTCCGATAAACCCCGGGTCCGCCGCCAATGAGCAGTTCTTC.

Comment on this clonotype: A single base is all that separates this from a far larger clone, so a read error is likely. This sequence joins TRBV6-9 and TRBJ2-7; 12 positions agree with TRBD1. The CDR3 has 15 residues. Looked up from germline, CDR1 is MNHGY and CDR2 is SVAAGI. V lost 0 bases and J lost 5; bases outside the gene matches: 2. The CDR3: CASSYSGTGGNEQYF. CDR3 nucleotides: TGTGCCAGCAGTTATTCCGGGACAGGGGGCAACGAGCAGTACTTC.

The chain couples TRBV28 to TRBJ2-1; 13 bases fit TRBD2. Germline V CDR1 and CDR2: MDHEN, SYDVKM. The CDR3 totals 21 residues. Trimming removed 6 bases from V and 0 bases from J; junction bases left unmatched: 17. The CDR3 coding sequence is TGTGCCAGCAGCCCCGCAAGGGGCAGCCGGACTAGCGGGGGCTCCTACAATGAGCAGTTCTTC. It translates to CASSPARGSRTSGGSYNEQFF. The whole variable domain, remainder taken from reference TRBV28 and TRBJ2-1, is DVKVTQSSRYLVKRTGEKVFLECVQDMDHENMFWYRQDPGLGLRLIYFSYDVKMKEKGDIPEGYSVSREKKERFSLILESASTNQTSMYLCASSPARGSRTSGGSYNEQFFGPGTRLTVL.

Of note for this clonotype: Since no conserved phenylalanine or tryptophan closes the CDR3, a read error is the likely cause. The V gene is TRBV3-1, the J gene TRBJ2-1; TRBD2 is a possible D gene (6 bases). Trimming pared 5 bases from V and 9 bases from J, leaving 23 bases between. This CDR3 comprises 16 residues. CDR1 is LGHDT, CDR2 YNNKEL, per germline (reference sequence). The CDR3 sequence: CASSTTAGSFSGEQFS. Written as DNA, the CDR3 is TGTGCCAGCAGCACCACCGCGGGATCCTTTTCAGGTGAGCAGTTCTCC.

This clonotype showed up just a few times. The chain's CDR3 is CATSDPVGLAGDTQYF. The CDR3 region has the DNA TGTGCCACCAGTGACCCGGTGGGGCTAGCGGGAGATACGCAGTATTTT. The chain links TRBV24-1 to TRBJ2-3; 8 positions agree with TRBD2. The CDR3 sequence is 16 residues long. V shed 4 bases and J 5 bases; nucleotides not matched to a gene: 10. Germline CDR1 reads KGHDR; CDR2 reads SFDVKD.

This chain links TRBV27 with TRBJ2-1; 8 nucleotides line up with TRBD2. V gave up 3 bases and J gave up 2 bases; unmatched junction bases: 24. Germline-derived CDR1 and CDR2 are MNHEY and SMNVEV (reference sequence). This CDR3 is 22 amino acids long. The CDR3 DNA reads TGTGCCAGCAGTTTGTCGGGAGGGGAACTAGCGGAAACAACTCATCCCTACAATGAGCAGTTCTTC. It specifies CASSLSGGELAETTHPYNEQFF.

This clonotype was seen at least ten times. This sequence joins TRBV25-1 and TRBJ2-5; D gene ambiguous. V shed 4 bases and J shed 1 base, with 10 bases lying between them. CDR1 and CDR2 from the germline V gene are MGHDK and SYGVNS. This CDR3 is 14 amino acids long. Written as DNA, the CDR3 is TGTGCCAGCAGTGGTAGGGAAGGCCAAGAGACCCAGTACTTC. Its translation is CASSGREGQETQYF. Full variable domain (rest looked up from reference TRBV25-1 and TRBJ2-5): EADIYQTPRYLVIGTGKKITLECSQTMGHDKMYWYQQDPGMELHLIHYSYGVNSTEKGDLSSESTVSRIRTEHFPLTLESARPSHTSQYLCASSGREGQETQYFGPGTRLLVL.

This clonotype was counted a single time. The chain joins TRBV6-1 to TRBJ2-5; 14 bases are shared with TRBD2. Germline CDR1 reads MNHNS; CDR2 reads SASEGT. The CDR3 consists of 15 residues. With V trimmed by 5 bases and J by 4 bases, 3 bases remained unmatched. The DNA for the CDR3 is TGTGCCAGCAGTATTGGACTAGCGGGAGGAGAGACCCAGTACTTC. The encoded protein is CASSIGLAGGETQYF.

This clonotype has a count of ten or more. The chain carries TRBV28 and TRBJ2-7; 7 nucleotides agree with TRBD1. This CDR3 contains 14 residues. Trimming at V came to 6 bases and at J to 2 bases, leaving 7 bases not matched to a gene. Per the germline V gene, CDR1 is MDHEN and CDR2 is SYDVKM. The CDR3 nucleotides read TGTGCCAGCAGGTGGGCCAGGGGGACCTACGAGCAGTACTTC. Its protein is CASRWARGTYEQYF.

This clonotype was recorded many times. The rearrangement links TRBV6-1 to TRBJ2-1; the match to TRBD1 covers 8 bases. Germline V lookup: CDR1 MNHNS, CDR2 SASEGT. The CDR3 has 15 amino acids. After removal of 1 base from V and 5 bases from J, the junction contained 4 bases not matched to a gene. DNA of the CDR3: TGTGCCAGCAGTGAAGGCAGGGGGCGAAACAATGAGCAGTTCTTC. It specifies CASSEGRGRNNEQFF.

Of note for this clonotype: A read error may account for a junction end that differs from germline. The rearrangement links TRBV11-2 to TRBJ2-4, with 10 bases that match TRBD2. Looked up from germline, CDR1 is SGHAT and CDR2 is FQNNGV. The CDR3 totals 16 residues. CDR3 in amino acids: CASSFLTSGNFNKRFF. In DNA form, the CDR3 reads TGTGCCAGCAGCTTCCTCACTAGCGGGAACTTCAATAAGCGGTTCTTC.